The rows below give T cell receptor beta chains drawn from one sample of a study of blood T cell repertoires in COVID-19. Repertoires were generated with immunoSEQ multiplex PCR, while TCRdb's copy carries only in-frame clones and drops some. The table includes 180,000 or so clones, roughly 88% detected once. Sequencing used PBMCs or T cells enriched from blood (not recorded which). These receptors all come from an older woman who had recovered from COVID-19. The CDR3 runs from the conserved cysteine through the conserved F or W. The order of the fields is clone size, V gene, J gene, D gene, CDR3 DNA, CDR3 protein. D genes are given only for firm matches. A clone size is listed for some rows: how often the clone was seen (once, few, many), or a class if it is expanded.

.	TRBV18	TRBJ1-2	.	TGTGCCAGCTCACCAGACTCTAATAGGGGTGCGGGCTACACCTTC	CASSPDSNRGAGYTF
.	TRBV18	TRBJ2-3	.	TGTGCCAGCTCACTACTGGGGAGGAGCACAGATACGCAGTATTTT	CASSLLGRSTDTQYF
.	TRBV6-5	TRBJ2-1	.	TGTGCCAGCAGTTACCCGAGCGGGAATGAGCAGTTCTTC	CASSYPSGNEQFF
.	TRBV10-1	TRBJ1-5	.	TGCGCCAGCAGTGCAGGGCCCAATCAGCCCCAGCATTTT	CASSAGPNQPQHF
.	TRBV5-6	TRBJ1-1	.	TGTGCCAGCAGTCCCGGGGGGAGGGGCACTGAAGCTTTCTTT	CASSPGGRGTEAFF
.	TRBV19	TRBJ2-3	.	TGTGCCAGTAGGGAGGGGGATACGCAGTATTTT	CASREGDTQYF
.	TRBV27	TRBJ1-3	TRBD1	TGTGCCAGCAAAGGGTCGAAAGGGTCCCGGGACAGCGTGGACACCATATATTTT	CASKGSKGSRDSVDTIYF
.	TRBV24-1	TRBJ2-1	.	TGTGCCACCAGTGATTTGGGCTCGTCCAACTCCTACAATGAGCAGTTCTTC	CATSDLGSSNSYNEQFF
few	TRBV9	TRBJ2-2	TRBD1	TGTGCCAGCAGCGAAGGGGGCCGACTAAACACCGGGGAGCTGTTTTTT	CASSEGGRLNTGELFF
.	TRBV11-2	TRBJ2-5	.	TGTGCCAGCAGCTTAGTTACAGGGCTGCAGACCCAGTACTTC	CASSLVTGLQTQYF
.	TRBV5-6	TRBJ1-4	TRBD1	TGTGCCAGCAGCTCGGAACGACAGGGTACGGGTCCCGTCAAGGAAAAACTGTTTTTT	CASSSERQGTGPVKEKLFF
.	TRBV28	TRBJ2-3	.	TGTGCCAGCATTCACACAGATACGCAGTATTTT	CASIHTDTQYF
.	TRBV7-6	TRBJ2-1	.	TGTGCCAGCAGCTTAGGTGCGGGGACTCTCTACAATGAGCAGTTCTTC	CASSLGAGTLYNEQFF
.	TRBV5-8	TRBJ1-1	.	TGTGCCAGCAGCTTGAAAGTTCCACCACGATACTTGAACACTGAAGCTTTCTTT	CASSLKVPPRYLNTEAFF
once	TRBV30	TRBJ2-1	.	TGTGCCTGGAGTGCCTACGGGGGTGCAAATGAGCAGTTCTTC	CAWSAYGGANEQFF
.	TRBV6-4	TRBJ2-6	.	TGTGCCAGCAGTGTCGGGGGATATGGGGCCAACGTCCTGACTTTC	CASSVGGYGANVLTF
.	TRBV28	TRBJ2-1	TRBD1	TGTGCCAGCACCCGGGCAGGGGGTTACAATGAGCAGTTCTTC	CASTRAGGYNEQFF
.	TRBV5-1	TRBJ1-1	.	TGCGCCAGCAGCCCCCGGACAGTGAACACTGAAGCTTTCTTT	CASSPRTVNTEAFF
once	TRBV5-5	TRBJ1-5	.	TGTGCCAGCAGCTCGGGGGTTGGACGAGATCAGCCCCAGCATTTT	CASSSGVGRDQPQHF
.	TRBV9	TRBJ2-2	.	TGTGCCAGCAGCATCGGAGGGACCGGGGAGCTGTTTTTT	CASSIGGTGELFF
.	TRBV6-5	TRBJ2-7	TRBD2	TGTGCCAGCACCCTCGGCCTAGCGGGAGGCTACGAGCAGTACTTC	CASTLGLAGGYEQYF
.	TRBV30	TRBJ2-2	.	TGTGCCTGGAGCCTTCTCCTAGGCGGGGAGCTGTTTTTT	CAWSLLLGGELFF
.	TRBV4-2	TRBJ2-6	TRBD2	TGTGCCAGCAGCCGGAACATGGCCGCGGGAGGGTCTCAAGTTGGGGCCAACGTCCTGACTTTC	CASSRNMAAGGSQVGANVLTF
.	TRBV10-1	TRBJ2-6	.	TGCGCCAGCAGTGATTCTGTGCTAGGGGCCAACGTCCTGACTTTC	CASSDSVLGANVLTF
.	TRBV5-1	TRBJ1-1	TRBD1	TGCGCCAGCAGCCTCGGGACAGCCTCTGAAGCTTTCTTT	CASSLGTASEAFF
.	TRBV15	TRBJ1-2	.	TGTGCCACCAGCAGTCTAGGGGGGGACTATGGCTACACCTTC	CATSSLGGDYGYTF
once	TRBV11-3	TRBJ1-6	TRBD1	TGTGCCTCACGGGACAGGGAGGGATCACCCCTCCACTTT	CASRDREGSPLHF
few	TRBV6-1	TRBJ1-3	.	TGTGCCAGCAGTGAATCAGGGGCTGGAAACACCATATATTTT	CASSESGAGNTIYF
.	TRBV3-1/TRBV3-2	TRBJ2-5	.	TGTGCCAGCAGCTATTCAGGTTCCCTGGAGACCCAGTACTTC	CASSYSGSLETQYF
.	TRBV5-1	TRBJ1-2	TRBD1	TGCGCCAGCAGCACGACAGGGACTAACTATGGCTACACCTTC	CASSTTGTNYGYTF
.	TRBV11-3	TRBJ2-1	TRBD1	TGTGCCAGCAGTCCTGACAGGGGAGCGTTTTTGTCCTACAATGAGCAGTTCTTC	CASSPDRGAFLSYNEQFF
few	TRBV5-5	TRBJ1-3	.	TGTGCCAGCAGCTTTCTAGATTACCCGGTTCGGGGGGAAACTGGAAACACCATATATTTT	CASSFLDYPVRGETGNTIYF
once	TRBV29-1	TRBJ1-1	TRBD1	TGCAGCGTTGAAAACAGGGGAGTATTGCTCTTT	CSVENRGVLLF
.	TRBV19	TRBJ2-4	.	TGTGCCAGTAGCATATCCGGGAGCCCCGGGGCCTACATTCAGTACTTC	CASSISGSPGAYIQYF
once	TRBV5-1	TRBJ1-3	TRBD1	TGCGCCAGCAGCTTGGCAGGGACAGAGAGCTCTGGAAACACCATATATTTT	CASSLAGTESSGNTIYF
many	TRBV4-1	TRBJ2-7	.	TGCGCCAGCAGCCAGCAGGGGTGGGGCGAGCAGTACTTC	CASSQQGWGEQYF
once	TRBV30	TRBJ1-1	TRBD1	TGTGCCTGGAGAGCGACAGGGGCGTACACTGAAGCTTTCTTT	CAWRATGAYTEAFF
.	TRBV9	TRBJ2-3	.	TGTGCCAGCAGCCTGACTAGTAAGCCTACAGATACGCAGTATTTT	CASSLTSKPTDTQYF
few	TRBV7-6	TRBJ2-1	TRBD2	TGTGCCAGCAGCTTAGTAAGCGGGACGGCCTACAATGAGCAGTTCTTC	CASSLVSGTAYNEQFF
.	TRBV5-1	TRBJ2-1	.	TGCGCCAGCAGACGACAGAGGGAGGACAATGAGCAGTTCTTC	CASRRQREDNEQFF
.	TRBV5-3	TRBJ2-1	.	TGTGCCAGGAGGTGGAGCAATGAGCAGTTCTTC	CARRWSNEQFF
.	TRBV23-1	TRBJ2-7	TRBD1	TGCGCCAGCAGTCAAGTTCAGGGGGTTCCCTACGAGCAGTACTTC	CASSQVQGVPYEQYF
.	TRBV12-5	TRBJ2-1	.	TGTGCTAGTGGTTCCTACCTGATCAGCGATGAGCAGTTCTTC	CASGSYLISDEQFF
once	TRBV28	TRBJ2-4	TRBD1	TGTGCCGGCACCTTGGACAGGCAAAACATTCAGTACTTC	CAGTLDRQNIQYF
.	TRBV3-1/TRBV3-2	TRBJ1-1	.	TGTGCCAGCTCTGACAGTTTCATGAACACTGAAGCTTTCTTT	CASSDSFMNTEAFF
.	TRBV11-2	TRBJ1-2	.	TGTGCCAGCAGCGCCCTTCAGGGACACCCGCCTTATGGCTACACCTTC	CASSALQGHPPYGYTF
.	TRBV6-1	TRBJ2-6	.	TGTGCCAGCAGTGAAATGTCAGCTGGGGCCAACGTCCTGACTTTC	CASSEMSAGANVLTF